The rows below give T cell receptor beta chains drawn from one sample of a study of Tregs in tolerant kidney transplant recipients. Using immunoSEQ multiplex PCR, the repertoire was profiled, and TCRdb retains in-frame clones only, with some absent. The repertoire includes 200,000 to 300,000 clones, approximately 84% of them detected once, and about 0.58% sits in the top ten. Sequenced material: CD4+ T cells from blood. The receptors stem from a human donor in good health. Both conserved end residues are part of each CDR3. The D gene is left open where the match is weak. The size entry is marked missing in some rows and otherwise reads once, few, many or a size class.

NA NA TRBJ2-7 15 TRBV6-5 TGTGCCAGCTGCCCAGGACTATTTTCACCCTACGAGCAGTACTTC CASCPGLFSPYEQYF
TRBD1 once TRBJ2-7 15 TRBV15 TGTGCCACCAGCAGAGGGGGGACAGGGACCTACGAGCAGTACTTC CATSRGGTGTYEQYF
TRBD1 NA TRBJ1-6 13 TRBV6-1 TGTGCCAGCAGTAGGACAGGGGTGACACCCCTCCACTTT CASSRTGVTPLHF
NA NA TRBJ2-7 15 TRBV7-8 TGTGCCAGCAGCGACCGGGGGTACAGCTCCTACGAGCAGTACTTC CASSDRGYSSYEQYF
TRBD2 NA TRBJ2-3 18 TRBV4-2 TGTGCCAGCAGCCAAGAATCGCCGACAGCGGGGGGGTTAGATACGCAGTATTTT CASSQESPTAGGLDTQYF
NA NA TRBJ2-7 14 TRBV5-4 TGTGCCAGCAGCTTGCTTGGGGGCCCCTACGAGCAGTACTTC CASSLLGGPYEQYF
NA NA TRBJ1-5 15 TRBV30 TGTGCCTGGAGTAAGCAGGCCAATAGCAATCAGCCCCAGCATTTT CAWSKQANSNQPQHF
TRBD1 once TRBJ1-2 14 TRBV30 TGTGCCTGGACCGAACTGGGACAGGTCTATGGCTACACCTTC CAWTELGQVYGYTF
NA NA TRBJ1-1 15 TRBV7-2 TGTGCCAGCAGCCCGGTAGGGGGGAGGAACACTGAAGCTTTCTTT CASSPVGGRNTEAFF
NA NA TRBJ2-5 16 TRBV12-5 TGTGCTAGTGGTTTGTCTTCCTGGGGGGCGTCGGAGACCCAGTACTTC CASGLSSWGASETQYF
NA NA TRBJ1-2 13 TRBV6-1 TGTGCCAGCAGTGAGGGCTCTTACTATGGCTACACCTTC CASSEGSYYGYTF
NA NA TRBJ1-3 15 TRBV6-5 TGTGCCAGCAGTCCGGACAGATACTCTGGAAACACCATATATTTT CASSPDRYSGNTIYF
NA NA TRBJ2-3 14 TRBV2 TGTGCCAGCGTCGGAGGGATAGGCACAGATACGCAGTATTTT CASVGGIGTDTQYF
TRBD1 NA TRBJ1-1 14 TRBV19 TGTGCCAGTAGAAGACAGGGGGAGAGCACTGAAGCTTTCTTT CASRRQGESTEAFF
TRBD1 few TRBJ1-1 14 TRBV6-1 TGTGCCAGCAGTTCGGGACAGGGGGGCACTGAAGCTTTCTTT CASSSGQGGTEAFF
NA NA TRBJ2-4 15 TRBV6-1 TGTGCCAGCAGCAACTCCGGGACTGTGAAAAACATTCAGTACTTC CASSNSGTVKNIQYF
TRBD2 NA TRBJ2-5 18 TRBV5-4 TGTGCCAGCAGCTTTCTCATGACTAGCGGGAGACTTCGTGAGACCCAGTACTTC CASSFLMTSGRLRETQYF
TRBD1 NA TRBJ1-6 16 TRBV4-1 TGCGCCAGCAGCCAAATAGACAGGGACCTTAGTTCACCCCTCCACTTT CASSQIDRDLSSPLHF
NA NA TRBJ2-5 14 TRBV11-2 TGTGCCAGCAGCTTAGAATGGACACAAGAGACCCAGTACTTC CASSLEWTQETQYF
TRBD1 NA TRBJ1-2 14 TRBV19 TGTGCCAGTAGTGACCCCGGGACAGGGGTCGGCTACACCTTC CASSDPGTGVGYTF
NA NA TRBJ2-5 14 TRBV11-2 TGTGCCAGCAGCTTGTTCAGCGGAGTTGTGACCCAGTACTTC CASSLFSGVVTQYF
NA NA TRBJ2-3 18 TRBV11-2 TGTGCCAGCAGCTTAGATGAGTCCTGGCCAGTAGCACAAGATACGCAGTATTTT CASSLDESWPVAQDTQYF
TRBD1 NA TRBJ2-2 15 TRBV19 TGTGCCAGTAGTATCACAGGGGGCATAAGCGGGGAGCTGTTTTTT CASSITGGISGELFF
NA NA TRBJ1-1 12 TRBV7-2 TGTGCCAGCAGCTCGAGGGACACTGAAGCTTTCTTT CASSSRDTEAFF
NA NA TRBJ2-7 11 TRBV20-1 TGCAGTGCTCAGGGTTCCTACGAGCAGTACTTC CSAQGSYEQYF
NA NA TRBJ2-5 16 TRBV25-1 TGTGCCAGCAGTGAATATATTTCGGGGCACCAAGAGACCCAGTACTTC CASSEYISGHQETQYF
TRBD1 NA TRBJ2-6 17 TRBV2 TGTGCCAGCAGCTTCCCTGACAGGGGAAGTGGGGCCAACGTCCTGACTTTC CASSFPDRGSGANVLTF
NA once TRBJ1-1 14 TRBV18 TGTGCCAGCTCACCGGACATCACGAACACTGAAGCTTTCTTT CASSPDITNTEAFF
TRBD1 NA TRBJ2-5 16 TRBV5-6 TGTGCCAGCAGCTTGGTGCAGGGACAGGGCTTGAAGACCCAGTACTTC CASSLVQGQGLKTQYF
NA NA TRBJ1-2 13 TRBV2 TGTGCCAGCAGTGAGCGTCTTAACTATGGCTACACCTTC CASSERLNYGYTF
NA few TRBJ1-2 14 TRBV6-1 TGTGCCAGCAGCCCGAAAGGTACGGGTTCTGGCTACACCTTC CASSPKGTGSGYTF
TRBD1 NA TRBJ2-1 15 TRBV14 TGTGCCAGCCCCCTTGGGACAGGCGATAGCAATGAGCAGTTCTTC CASPLGTGDSNEQFF
NA NA TRBJ1-1 13 TRBV9 TGTGCCAGCAGCGCCGGGACAACCCGTGAAGCTTTCTTT CASSAGTTREAFF